These 29 T cell receptor beta chains originate from one sample sequenced in a study of post-analysis software for immune sequencing data. Antigens for these TCRs are unknown. Study findings and constraints: The five TRBV segments detected at higher frequency in patients than in controls included TRBV5-6, TRBV5-1 and TRBV20-1.

Researchers reported that TCR beta cDNA libraries carried unique molecular identifiers. TCRdb re-derived calls from the PCR reads in MiXCR, one entry per CDR3 protein. The sample shows about 460,000 distinct CDR3 sequences, under 55% of them seen only once. The specimen was blood. These receptors all come from a girl aged 5-17 years with multiple sclerosis.

This chain joins TRBV12-3 or TRBV12-4 and TRBJ2-1; D perhaps matches TRBD1 (5 bases). Trimming left V 5 bases short and J 2 bases short, with 10 bases between. This CDR3 has 14 amino acids. Here the CDR3 reads CASSTRGTYNEQFF. CDR3 sequence (DNA): TGTGCCAGCAGTACAAGGGGAACCTACAATGAGCAGTTCTTC.

The rearrangement joins TRBV6-5 to TRBJ2-1; D may be TRBD1 or TRBD2 (6 bases each). Germline lookup yields CDR1 MNHEY and CDR2 SVGAGI. This CDR3 spans 14 amino acids. V was clipped by 5 bases and J by 8 bases, with 16 bases between them. The CDR3 reads CASSRRAGGHEQFF. The CDR3 coding sequence is TGTGCCAGCAGTAGGAGGGCTGGGGGCCATGAGCAGTTCTTC.

The chain employs TRBV28 and TRBJ2-7; TRBD2 matches at 10 bases. Germline lookup yields CDR1 MDHEN and CDR2 SYDVKM. This CDR3 comprises 15 residues. Germline trimming cut 4 bases from V and 3 bases from J; bases unmatched to any gene: 6. CDR3 nucleotides: TGTGCCAGCAGTTCTCCTAGCGGGAGTGACTACGAGCAGTACTTC. It is translated as CASSSPSGSDYEQYF.

This clonotype has just a few counts. This chain links TRBV4-3 with TRBJ2-7; perhaps TRBD2 as D (5 bases). The CDR3 is 12 residues long. Germline CDR1 and CDR2: LGHNA and YSLEER. V lost 0 bases and J lost 7, with 7 bases in between. In nucleotides, the CDR3 is TGCGCCAGCAGCCAAGATGAGCGGGAGCAGTACTTC. Protein sequence: CASSQDEREQYF.

The rearrangement joins TRBV12-3 or TRBV12-4 to TRBJ2-5; 9 positions match TRBD1. With 6 bases clipped from V and 3 bases from J, the junction kept 5 bases outside the gene matches. There are 14 residues in the CDR3. Here the CDR3 reads CASRPTGGEETQYF. For the CDR3, the DNA is TGTGCCAGCAGGCCGACAGGGGGAGAAGAGACCCAGTACTTC.

This clonotype was found a few times. The chain has TRBV28 and TRBJ2-6; D remains unclear. The germline V and J ends were trimmed by 6 bases and 4 bases, with 7 bases remaining between them. The CDR3 covers 13 residues. Germline CDR1 MDHEN, CDR2 SYDVKM. The CDR3 region is CASRKSGANVLTF. CDR3 coding DNA: TGTGCCAGCAGGAAATCCGGGGCCAACGTCCTGACTTTC. Full variable domain (missing parts from reference TRBV28 and TRBJ2-6): DVKVTQSSRYLVKRTGEKVFLECVQDMDHENMFWYRQDPGLGLRLIYFSYDVKMKEKGDIPEGYSVSREKKERFSLILESASTNQTSMYLCASRKSGANVLTFGAGSRLTVL.

The chain links TRBV12-3 or TRBV12-4 to TRBJ1-1; D unclear. V was shortened by 3 bases and J by 0 bases, with 8 bases between the two germline ends. The CDR3 runs to 14 residues. Here the CDR3 reads CASSFHSMNTEAFF. CDR3 DNA sequence: TGTGCCAGCAGTTTCCATTCCATGAACACTGAAGCTTTCTTT.

Many counts were recorded for this clonotype. The gene calls are TRBV20-1 and TRBJ2-1; 8 bases agree with TRBD2. The CDR3 has 13 residues. J gave up 4 bases and V 6 bases, and 5 bases lay outside the gene matches. Germline V gene sequence: CDR1 DFQATT, CDR2 SNEGSKA (reference sequence). Here the CDR3 DNA reads TGCAGTGCCCATAGCGGGGTGTACAATGAGCAGTTCTTC. Translating it yields CSAHSGVYNEQFF.

The chain carries TRBV5-1 and TRBJ2-5; TRBD2 aligns across 7 bases. The germline V gene has CDR1 SGHRS and CDR2 YFSETQ. V shed 1 base and J 4 bases; nucleotides not matched to a gene: 7. The CDR3 is 15 residues long. The CDR3 DNA is TGCGCCAGCAGCTTGTTGGCGGGAGCCCCAGAGACCCAGTACTTC. Encoded protein: CASSLLAGAPETQYF.

The V gene is TRBV12-3 or TRBV12-4, the J gene TRBJ2-7; 7 bases agree with TRBD1. CDR3 size: 18 residues. The V and J ends lost 2 bases and 4 bases, in that order; junction bases with no gene match: 17. CDR3 amino acids: CASSLSHFGTAILYEQYF. In nucleotides, the CDR3 is TGTGCCAGCAGTTTATCTCATTTCGGGACAGCCATTCTATACGAGCAGTACTTC.

This chain joins TRBV7-9 and TRBJ1-1, with a possible D match to TRBD1 (5 bases). The V gene lost 8 bases and the J gene lost 4 bases, with 17 bases spanning the gap. Germline assignment: CDR1 SEHNR and CDR2 FQNEAQ (reference sequence). The length of the CDR3 is 14 residues. CDR3 in DNA: TGTGCCAGCCCTTTCAGGGTGGTGGGCACTGAAGCTTTCTTT. This codes for CASPFRVVGTEAFF.

This chain joins TRBV28 and TRBJ2-5; 11 bases are shared with TRBD1. The end of the DNA aligns better with TRBJ2-7, so the J call may be wrong. Germline CDR1 MDHEN, CDR2 SYDVKM. This CDR3 has 16 amino acids. In DNA, the CDR3 is TGTGCCAGCAGTTTGAGGACAGGGGGCCTTTTCGACGAGCAGTACTTC. Residues: CASSLRTGGLFDEQYF.

The chain joins TRBV15 to TRBJ2-1; 9 bases fit TRBD2. The CDR3 is 15 residues long. With 0 bases clipped from V and 7 bases from J, the junction kept 4 bases outside the gene matches. Germline CDR1 is LNHNV and CDR2 is YYDKDF (reference sequence). CDR3 DNA sequence: TGTGCCACCAGCAGAGATCGAGCGGGGGGAAATGAGCAGTTCTTC. The encoded protein is CATSRDRAGGNEQFF. The variable domain in full, with the rest retrieved from reference TRBV15 and TRBJ2-1, is DAMVIQNPRYQVTQFGKPVTLSCSQTLNHNVMYWYQQKSSQAPKLLFHYYDKDFNNEADTPDNFQSRRPNTSFCFLDIRSPGLGDTAMYLCATSRDRAGGNEQFFGPGTRLTVL.

The CDR3 DNA follows: TGCAGCGTTGAAAACCTTGGACACCTCCGGGTCCGCAACTATGGCTACACCTTC. The encoded protein is CSVENLGHLRVRNYGYTF. J is TRBJ1-2 and V is TRBV29-1, with D perhaps matching TRBD1 (5 bases). The CDR3 runs to 18 residues. CDR1 is SQVTM and CDR2 is ANQGSEA in the germline V gene. Trimming took off 2 bases at V and 2 bases at J, with 24 bases between the two ends.

In its sample, this clonotype was seen a few times. The rearrangement links TRBV6-5 to TRBJ1-2, with unresolved D. The CDR3 totals 15 residues. CDR1 and CDR2 (germline): MNHEY, SVGAGI. Trimming took 5 bases from V and 4 from J, leaving 17 bases between them. The CDR3 region is CASSPTTGLRYGYTF. The CDR3 nucleotides are TGTGCCAGCAGTCCCACAACTGGCCTGCGCTATGGCTACACCTTC.

This clonotype was recorded many times. Relative to the germline gene, one junction end is altered; a read error may explain this. The chain has TRBV5-1 and TRBJ2-5, with D unclear. The CDR3 has 12 amino acids. Per the germline V gene, CDR1 is SGHRS and CDR2 is YFSETQ. CDR3 sequence reads: CASSLGQETQYF. In nucleotides, the CDR3 is TGTGCCAGCAGCTTGGGGCAAGAGACCCAGTACTTC.

The chain joins TRBV7-3 to TRBJ1-3; 7 bases fit TRBD1. CDR1 and CDR2 (germline): SGHTA, FQGTGA. The ends lost 5 bases at V and 0 bases at J; junction bases unmatched: 4. The CDR3 sequence is 15 residues long. This chain's CDR3 is CASSPDRDSGNTIYF. In DNA, the CDR3 is TGTGCCAGCAGCCCCGACAGGGACTCTGGAAACACCATATATTTT.

In this sample, this clonotype turned up a few times. The chain links TRBV3-1 to TRBJ2-7; 11 nucleotides match TRBD2. Losses at the gene ends were 0 bases for V and 3 bases for J; bases not matched to a gene: 4. Germline V gene data show CDR1 as LGHDT and CDR2 as YNNKEL (reference sequence). There are 16 residues in the CDR3. The CDR3 loop is CASSQETSGGNYEQYF. The CDR3 region has the DNA TGTGCCAGCAGCCAAGAAACTAGCGGGGGAAACTACGAGCAGTACTTC.

The chain couples TRBV6-5 to TRBJ1-1; no firm D call. This CDR3 region has 11 residues. V dropped 6 bases and J dropped 1 base, with 3 bases sitting between them. Germline V gene sequence: CDR1 MNHEY, CDR2 SVGAGI. DNA of the CDR3: TGTGCCAGCAGATCGAACACTGAAGCTTTCTTT. This encodes CASRSNTEAFF.

This rearrangement joins TRBV20-1 to TRBJ2-7, with 7 bases lining up with TRBD1. Germline V gene lookup returns CDR1 DFQATT and CDR2 SNEGSKA (reference sequence). J lost 7 bases, V lost 5 bases, and 14 bases had no gene match. The CDR3 contains 14 residues. The CDR3 nucleotides are TGCAGTGCTGACCTCTATGACAGGGCCAATGAGCAGTACTTC. It codes for CSADLYDRANEQYF.

The chain links TRBV6-6 to TRBJ2-7; the D is unclear. V lost 6 bases, J lost 3 bases, and 9 bases lay in between. The CDR3 loop spans 12 amino acids. The V gene's germline CDR1 is MNHNY and CDR2 SVGAGI (reference sequence). CDR3 amino acids: CASSPPNYEQYF. CDR3 nucleotides: TGTGCCAGCAGCCCCCCAAACTACGAGCAGTACTTC.

This clonotype has a single count. The J gene is TRBJ2-1, the V gene TRBV18, with D maybe TRBD1 (6 bases). Trimming pared 1 base from V and 4 bases from J, leaving 11 bases between. The CDR3 extends over 15 amino acids. The germline CDR1 and CDR2 sequences are KGHSH and LQKENI. In DNA form, the CDR3 reads TGTGCCAGCTCACCACGAGGGACACTTTACAATGAGCAGTTCTTC. Residues: CASSPRGTLYNEQFF.

A few counts support this clonotype. J is TRBJ2-6 and V is TRBV5-1; 8 positions agree with TRBD2. V lost 4 bases to trimming and J lost 0 bases; unmatched junction nucleotides: 6. Germline CDR1 and CDR2: SGHRS and YFSETQ. The CDR3 is 17 amino acids. CDR3 bases: TGCGCCAGCAGCCGGGAGGGCGCCCTCTCTGGGGCCAACGTCCTGACTTTC. Translation gives CASSREGALSGANVLTF.

This clonotype was seen a handful of times. This sequence joins TRBV6-5 and TRBJ2-7; 8 bases agree with TRBD1. Per the germline V gene, CDR1 is MNHEY and CDR2 is SVGAGI. The CDR3 extends over 15 amino acids. V was clipped by 6 bases and J by 2 bases; unmatched bases: 9. CDR3 loop: CASRLAVTGAYEQYF. CDR3 DNA sequence: TGTGCCAGCAGGCTGGCGGTGACAGGGGCCTACGAGCAGTACTTC.

This chain uses TRBV20-1 with TRBJ2-1, with 11 bases aligning to TRBD2. The germline V gene has CDR1 DFQATT and CDR2 SNEGSKA (reference sequence). The CDR3 is made up of 16 amino acids. With V trimmed by 4 bases and J by 6 bases, 11 bases remained unmatched. The CDR3 sequence: CSATSLAGEGVNEQFF. The CDR3 DNA reads as TGCAGTGCTACCTCACTAGCGGGAGAGGGGGTCAATGAGCAGTTCTTC.

This chain joins TRBV20-1 and TRBJ1-1; 9 nucleotides match TRBD1. The CDR3 length is 14 residues. With V trimmed by 3 bases and J by 4 bases, 6 bases remained unmatched. Germline V gene data show CDR1 as DFQATT and CDR2 as SNEGSKA (reference sequence). The CDR3 DNA reads TGCAGTGCTAGGGGACAGGGCGAAGGCACTGAAGCTTTCTTT. Its translation is CSARGQGEGTEAFF.

This rearrangement joins TRBV12-3 or TRBV12-4 to TRBJ2-1; D call uncertain. V was cut by 7 bases and J by 0 bases, with 13 bases left in between. CDR3 size: 15 residues. The chain's CDR3 is CASTLRLGSYNEQFF. The DNA of the CDR3 is TGTGCCAGCACCCTCCGACTGGGCTCCTACAATGAGCAGTTCTTC.

The chain uses TRBV11-1 and TRBJ2-3, with 7 bases matching TRBD2. The CDR3 covers 16 residues. J gave up 0 bases and V 7 bases, and 10 bases lay outside the gene matches. The germline V gene has CDR1 SGHAT and CDR2 FQDESV (reference sequence). The CDR3 region is CASTPIGSGSTDTQYF. The CDR3, as DNA: TGTGCCAGCACCCCCATTGGTAGCGGGAGCACAGATACGCAGTATTTT.

The chain has TRBV20-1 and TRBJ2-5; 10 bases map to TRBD2. Trimming cost V 3 bases and J 2 bases; bases outside gene matches: 6. Germline V CDR1 and CDR2: DFQATT, SNEGSKA (reference sequence). The CDR3 has 15 amino acids. CDR3 bases: TGCAGTGCTAGGTCAGGGACTAGCGTTCAAGAGACCCAGTACTTC. Its protein product is CSARSGTSVQETQYF.